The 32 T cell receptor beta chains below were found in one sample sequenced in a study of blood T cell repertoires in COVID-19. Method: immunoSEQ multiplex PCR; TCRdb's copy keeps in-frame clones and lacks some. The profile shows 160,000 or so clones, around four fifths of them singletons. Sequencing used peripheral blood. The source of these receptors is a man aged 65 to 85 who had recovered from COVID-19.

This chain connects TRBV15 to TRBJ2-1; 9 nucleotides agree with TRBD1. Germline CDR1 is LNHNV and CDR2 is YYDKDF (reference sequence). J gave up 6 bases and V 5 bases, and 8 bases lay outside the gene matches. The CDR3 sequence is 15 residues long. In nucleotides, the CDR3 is TGTGCCACCAGCGCCTGGGACAGGGCCCGCAATGAGCAGTTCTTC. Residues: CATSAWDRARNEQFF.

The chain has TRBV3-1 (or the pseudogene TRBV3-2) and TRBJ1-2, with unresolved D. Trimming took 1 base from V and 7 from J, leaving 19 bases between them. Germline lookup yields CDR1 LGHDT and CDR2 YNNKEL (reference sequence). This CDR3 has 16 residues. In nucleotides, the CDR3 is TGTGCCAGCAGCCAAGCGAGAATGGGAGCCGGCTCTGGCTACACCTTC. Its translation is CASSQARMGAGSGYTF.

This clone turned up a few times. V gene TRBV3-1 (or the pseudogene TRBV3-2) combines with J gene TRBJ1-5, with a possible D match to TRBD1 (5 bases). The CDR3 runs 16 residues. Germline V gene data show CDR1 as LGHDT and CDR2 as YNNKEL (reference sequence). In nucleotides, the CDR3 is TGTGCAGGGGCAGCCAACTTAACGTATAGCAATCAGCCCCAGCATTTT. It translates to CAGAANLTYSNQPQHF.

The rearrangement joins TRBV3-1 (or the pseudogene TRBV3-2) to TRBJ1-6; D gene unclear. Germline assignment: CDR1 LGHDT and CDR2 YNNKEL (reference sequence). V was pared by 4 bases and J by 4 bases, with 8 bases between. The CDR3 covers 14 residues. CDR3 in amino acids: CASSPQAYNSPLHF. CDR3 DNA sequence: TGTGCCAGCAGCCCCCAAGCGTATAATTCACCCCTCCACTTT.

The CDR3 is CASSQEIGQGSGYTF. CDR3 in DNA: TGTGCCAGCAGCCAAGAGATAGGGCAGGGTTCTGGCTACACCTTC. The rearrangement joins TRBV4-2 to TRBJ1-2, with a possible D match to TRBD1 (5 bases). Between the trimmed V and J ends, which lost 0 bases and 7 bases, there was a span of 15 bases. The germline CDR1 and CDR2 sequences are LGHNA and YNFKEQ. CDR3 length: 15 residues.

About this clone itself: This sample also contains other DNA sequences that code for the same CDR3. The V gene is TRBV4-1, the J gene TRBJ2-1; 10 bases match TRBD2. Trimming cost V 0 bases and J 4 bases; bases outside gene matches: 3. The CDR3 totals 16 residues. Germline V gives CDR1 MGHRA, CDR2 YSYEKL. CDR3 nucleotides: TGCGCCAGCAGCCAAGATGTTAGCGGGGGGTACAATGAGCAGTTCTTC. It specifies CASSQDVSGGYNEQFF.

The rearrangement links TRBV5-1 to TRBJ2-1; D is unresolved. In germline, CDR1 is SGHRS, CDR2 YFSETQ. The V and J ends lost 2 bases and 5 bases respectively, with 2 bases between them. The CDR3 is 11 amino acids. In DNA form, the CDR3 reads TGCGCCAGCAGCTTCAACAATGAGCAGTTCTTC. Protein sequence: CASSFNNEQFF. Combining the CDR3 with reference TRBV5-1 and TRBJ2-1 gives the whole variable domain KAGVTQTPRYLIKTRGQQVTLSCSPISGHRSVSWYQQTPGQGLQFLFEYFSETQRNKGNFPGRFSGRQFSNSRSEMNVSTLELGDSALYLCASSFNNEQFFGPGTRLTVL.

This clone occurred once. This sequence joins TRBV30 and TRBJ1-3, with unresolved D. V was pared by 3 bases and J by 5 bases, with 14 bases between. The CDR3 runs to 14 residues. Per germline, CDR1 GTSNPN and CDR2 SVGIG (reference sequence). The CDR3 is CAWRPTGFRNTIYF. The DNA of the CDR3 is TGTGCCTGGAGGCCCACGGGATTCAGAAACACCATATATTTT. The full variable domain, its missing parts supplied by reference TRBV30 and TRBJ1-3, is SQTIHQWPATLVQPVGSPLSLECTVEGTSNPNLYWYRQAAGRGLQLLFYSVGIGQISSEVPQNLSASRPQDRQFILSSKKLLLSDSGFYLCAWRPTGFRNTIYFGEGSWLTVV.

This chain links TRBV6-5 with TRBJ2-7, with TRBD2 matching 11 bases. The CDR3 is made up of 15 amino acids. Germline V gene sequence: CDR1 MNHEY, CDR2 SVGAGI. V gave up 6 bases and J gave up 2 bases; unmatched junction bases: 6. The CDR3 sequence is CASSRSSGGTYEQYF. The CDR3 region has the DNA TGTGCCAGCAGCCGTTCTAGCGGGGGGACCTACGAGCAGTACTTC.

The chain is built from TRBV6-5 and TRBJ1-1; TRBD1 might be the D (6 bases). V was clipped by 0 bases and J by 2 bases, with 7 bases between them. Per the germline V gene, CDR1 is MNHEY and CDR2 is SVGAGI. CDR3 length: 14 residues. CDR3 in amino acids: CASSYSQGNTEAFF. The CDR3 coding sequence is TGTGCCAGCAGTTACTCACAGGGAAACACTGAAGCTTTCTTT.

Written as DNA, the CDR3 is TGTGCCAGCTCACCATGGGGGGAAGACTATGGCTACACCTTC. Residues: CASSPWGEDYGYTF. The rearrangement joins TRBV18 to TRBJ1-2, with D possibly matching TRBD1 (5 bases). Germline V gene sequence: CDR1 KGHSH, CDR2 LQKENI. The CDR3 contains 14 residues. The V gene lost 2 bases and the J gene lost 3 bases, with 10 bases spanning the gap.

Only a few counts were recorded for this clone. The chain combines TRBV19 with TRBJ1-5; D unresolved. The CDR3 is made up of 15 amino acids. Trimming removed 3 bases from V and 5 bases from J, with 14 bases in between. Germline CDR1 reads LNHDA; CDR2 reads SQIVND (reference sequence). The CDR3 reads CASSIQSGPYQPQHF. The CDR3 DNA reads TGTGCCAGTAGTATCCAATCAGGTCCTTATCAGCCCCAGCATTTT.

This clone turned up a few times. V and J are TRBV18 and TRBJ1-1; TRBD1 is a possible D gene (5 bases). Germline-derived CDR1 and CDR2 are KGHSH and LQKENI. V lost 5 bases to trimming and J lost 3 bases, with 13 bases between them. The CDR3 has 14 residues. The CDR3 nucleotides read TGTGCCAGCTCAGCGACAGTGAAGGACACTGAAGCTTTCTTT. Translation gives CASSATVKDTEAFF. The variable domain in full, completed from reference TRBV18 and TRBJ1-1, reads NAGVMQNPRHLVRRRGQEARLRCSPMKGHSHVYWYRQLPEEGLKFMVYLQKENIIDESGMPKERFSAEFPKEGPSILRIQQVVRGDSAAYFCASSATVKDTEAFFGQGTRLTVV.

Written as DNA, the CDR3 is TGTGCCAGCAGCCTCACAGGGGCTTGGGGTGAGACCCAGTACTTC. It encodes CASSLTGAWGETQYF. The chain joins TRBV7-8 to TRBJ2-5, with 7 nucleotides matching TRBD1. The CDR3 runs 15 residues. Trimming removed 5 bases from V and 5 bases from J; junction bases left unmatched: 11. In germline, CDR1 is SGHVS, CDR2 FQNEAQ. Looking up the rest from reference TRBV7-8 and TRBJ2-5 gives the full variable domain: GAGVSQSPRYKVAKRGQDVALRCDPISGHVSLFWYQQALGQGPEFLTYFQNEAQLDKSGLPSDRFFAERPEGSVSTLKIQRTQQEDSAVYLCASSLTGAWGETQYFGPGTRLLVL.

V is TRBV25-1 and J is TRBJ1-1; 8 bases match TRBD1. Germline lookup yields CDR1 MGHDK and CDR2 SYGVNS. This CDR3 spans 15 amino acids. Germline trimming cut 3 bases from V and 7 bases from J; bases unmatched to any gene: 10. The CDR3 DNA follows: TGTGCCAGCAGTGATTCCAGACAGGGGAGTCTTGAAGCTTTCTTT. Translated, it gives CASSDSRQGSLEAFF.

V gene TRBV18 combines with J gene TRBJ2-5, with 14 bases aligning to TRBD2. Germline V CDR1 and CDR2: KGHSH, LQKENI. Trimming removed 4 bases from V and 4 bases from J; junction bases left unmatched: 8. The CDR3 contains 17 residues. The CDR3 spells CASSLGTSGSGGETQYF. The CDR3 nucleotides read TGTGCCAGCTCACTCGGGACTAGCGGGAGCGGTGGAGAGACCCAGTACTTC.

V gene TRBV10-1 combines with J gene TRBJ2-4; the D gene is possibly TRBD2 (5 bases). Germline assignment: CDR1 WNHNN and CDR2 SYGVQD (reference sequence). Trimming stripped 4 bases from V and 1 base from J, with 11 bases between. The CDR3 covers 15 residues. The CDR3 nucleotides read TGCGCCAGCAGTGGGGGAGTAGGGGCCAAAAACATTCAGTACTTC. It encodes CASSGGVGAKNIQYF.

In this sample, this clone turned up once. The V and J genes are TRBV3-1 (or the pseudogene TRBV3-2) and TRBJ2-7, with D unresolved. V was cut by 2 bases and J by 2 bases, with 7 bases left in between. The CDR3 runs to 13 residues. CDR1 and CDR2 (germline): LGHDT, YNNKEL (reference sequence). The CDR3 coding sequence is TGTGCCAGCAGCCAACTAGATGCCTACGAGCAGTACTTC. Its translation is CASSQLDAYEQYF.

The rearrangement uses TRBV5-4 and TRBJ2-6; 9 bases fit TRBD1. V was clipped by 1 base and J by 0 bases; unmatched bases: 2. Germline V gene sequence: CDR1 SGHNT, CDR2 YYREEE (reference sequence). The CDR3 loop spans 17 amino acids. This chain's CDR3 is CASSLSGQGSGANVLTF. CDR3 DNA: TGTGCCAGCAGCTTGTCGGGACAGGGCTCTGGGGCCAACGTCCTGACTTTC.

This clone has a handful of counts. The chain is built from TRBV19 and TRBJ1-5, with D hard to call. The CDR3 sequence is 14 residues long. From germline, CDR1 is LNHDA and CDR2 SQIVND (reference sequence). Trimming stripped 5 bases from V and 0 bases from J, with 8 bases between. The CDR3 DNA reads TGTGCCAGTAGTCGAGGCTATAGCAATCAGCCCCAGCATTTT. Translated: CASSRGYSNQPQHF.

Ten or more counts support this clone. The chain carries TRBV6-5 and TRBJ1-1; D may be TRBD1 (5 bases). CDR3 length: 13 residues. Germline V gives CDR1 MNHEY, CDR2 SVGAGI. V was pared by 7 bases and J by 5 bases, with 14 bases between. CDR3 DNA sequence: TGTGCCAGCATCCCCGGGGGGAATACTGAAGCTTTCTTT. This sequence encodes CASIPGGNTEAFF.

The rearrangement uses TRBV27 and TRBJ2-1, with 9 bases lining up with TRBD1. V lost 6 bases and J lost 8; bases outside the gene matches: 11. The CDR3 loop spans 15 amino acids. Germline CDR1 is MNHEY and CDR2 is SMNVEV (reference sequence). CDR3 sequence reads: CASSRPGTGNYEQFF. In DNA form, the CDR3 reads TGTGCCAGCAGCCGTCCCGGGACAGGGAACTATGAGCAGTTCTTC.

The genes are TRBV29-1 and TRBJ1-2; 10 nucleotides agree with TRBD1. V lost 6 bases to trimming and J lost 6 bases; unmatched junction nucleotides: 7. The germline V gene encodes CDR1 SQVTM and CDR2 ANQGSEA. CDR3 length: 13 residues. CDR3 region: CSVDRGREDGYTF. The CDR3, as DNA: TGCAGCGTAGACAGGGGGCGTGAGGATGGCTACACCTTC.

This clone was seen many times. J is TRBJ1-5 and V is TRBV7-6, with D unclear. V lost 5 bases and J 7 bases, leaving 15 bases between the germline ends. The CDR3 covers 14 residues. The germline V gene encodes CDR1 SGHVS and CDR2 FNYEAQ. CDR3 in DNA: TGTGCCAGCAGCGCCCTCGGGAATCGACAGCCCCAGCATTTT. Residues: CASSALGNRQPQHF.

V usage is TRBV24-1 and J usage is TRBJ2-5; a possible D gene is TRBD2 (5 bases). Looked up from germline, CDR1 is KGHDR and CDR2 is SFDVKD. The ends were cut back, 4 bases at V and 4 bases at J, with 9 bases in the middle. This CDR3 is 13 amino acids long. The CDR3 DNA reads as TGTGCCACCAGTGACGGGGTTCCAGAGACCCAGTACTTC. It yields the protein CATSDGVPETQYF.

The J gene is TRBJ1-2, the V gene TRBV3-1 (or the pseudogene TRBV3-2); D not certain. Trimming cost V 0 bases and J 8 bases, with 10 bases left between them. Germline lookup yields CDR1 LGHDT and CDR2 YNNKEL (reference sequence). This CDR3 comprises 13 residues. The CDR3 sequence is CASSQERRVGYTF. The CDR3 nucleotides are TGTGCCAGCAGCCAAGAGCGTCGCGTGGGCTACACCTTC.

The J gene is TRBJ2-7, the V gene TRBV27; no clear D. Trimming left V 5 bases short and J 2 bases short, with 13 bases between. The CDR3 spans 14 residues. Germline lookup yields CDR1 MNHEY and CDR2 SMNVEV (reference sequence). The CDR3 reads CASSHSPATYEQYF. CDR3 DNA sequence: TGTGCCAGCAGTCACTCACCCGCCACCTACGAGCAGTACTTC.

This CDR3 is CASSQDGVREDTEAFF. The CDR3 nucleotides read TGCGCCAGCAGCCAAGATGGTGTCAGGGAAGACACTGAAGCTTTCTTT. The chain carries TRBV4-1 and TRBJ1-1; possibly TRBD1 for D (5 bases). Germline V lookup: CDR1 MGHRA, CDR2 YSYEKL. The CDR3 consists of 16 residues. Trimming took 0 bases from V and 3 from J, leaving 14 bases between them.

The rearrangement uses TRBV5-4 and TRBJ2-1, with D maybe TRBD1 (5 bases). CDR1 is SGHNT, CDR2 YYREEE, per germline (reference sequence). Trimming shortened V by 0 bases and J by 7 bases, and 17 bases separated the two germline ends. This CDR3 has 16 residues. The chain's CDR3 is CASSLGGVAGKNEQFF. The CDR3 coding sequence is TGTGCCAGCAGCTTGGGTGGCGTTGCAGGGAAAAATGAGCAGTTCTTC. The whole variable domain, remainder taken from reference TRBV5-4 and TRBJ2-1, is ETGVTQSPTHLIKTRGQQVTLRCSSQSGHNTVSWYQQALGQGPQFIFQYYREEENGRGNFPPRFSGLQFPNYSSELNVNALELDDSALYLCASSLGGVAGKNEQFFGPGTRLTVL.

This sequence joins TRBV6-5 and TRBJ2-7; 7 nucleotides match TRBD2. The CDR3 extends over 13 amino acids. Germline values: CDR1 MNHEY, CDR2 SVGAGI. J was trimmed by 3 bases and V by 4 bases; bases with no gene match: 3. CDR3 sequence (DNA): TGTGCCAGCAGTTCCGGGAGGAACTACGAGCAGTACTTC. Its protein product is CASSSGRNYEQYF.

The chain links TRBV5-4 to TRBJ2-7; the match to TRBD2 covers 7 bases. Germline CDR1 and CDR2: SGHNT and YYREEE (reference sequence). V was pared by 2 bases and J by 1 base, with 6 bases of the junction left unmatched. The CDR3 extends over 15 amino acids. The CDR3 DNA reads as TGTGCCAGCAGCTTACCGGGACTAACTTCCTACGAGCAGTACTTC. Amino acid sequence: CASSLPGLTSYEQYF.

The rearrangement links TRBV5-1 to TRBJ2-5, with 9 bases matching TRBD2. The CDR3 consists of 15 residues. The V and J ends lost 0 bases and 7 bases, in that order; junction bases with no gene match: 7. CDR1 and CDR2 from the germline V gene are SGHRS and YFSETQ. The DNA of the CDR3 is TGCGCCAGCAGCTTGGGGATAGCGGGAGAACGGACCCAGTACTTC. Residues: CASSLGIAGERTQYF.